The T cell receptor (beta chain) under discussion was sequenced for a study of early T cells in non-severe SARS-CoV-2 infection. This clonotype was found many times. Germline values: CDR1 MNHNS, CDR2 SASEGT. Trimming removed 7 bases at V and 0 bases at J, with 9 bases between. CDR3 length equals 14 residues. TCRdb ran MiXCR on the 5' RACE reads and lists one entry per CDR3 protein. In the table there are around 88,000 distinct CDR3 sequences, 13% to 15% of which are singletons. The chain couples TRBV6-1 to TRBJ2-2; D remains ambiguous. The source of this sequence is an adult who was a healthcare worker with PCR-confirmed SARS-CoV-2 infection or an uninfected control (not recorded which). The material sequenced was whole blood. The CDR3 DNA follows: TGTGCCAGCAACGCGCAGCCGAACACCGGGGAGCTGTTTTTT. Its translation: CASNAQPNTGELFF.